A selection of T cell receptor beta chains follows, all from one sample in a study of blood T cell repertoires in COVID-19. Produced via immunoSEQ multiplex PCR; TCRdb's table is partial and in-frame only. The table lists fewer than 250,000 clones, about 83% of them singletons. The sequencing sample was made of peripheral blood. Every receptor here comes from a woman aged 80 or older with COVID-19, enrolled during active disease. The CDR3 runs from the conserved cysteine through the conserved F or W. A D gene is named only where the DNA matches it firmly. Clone sizes are given selectively: once, few, many, or a class where the clone is expanded.

NA	TRBJ1-1	TRBD1	TRBV5-1	16	TGCGCCAGCAGCTTGGCCGGGACAGGGATGAGCACTGAAGCTTTCTTT	CASSLAGTGMSTEAFF
NA	TRBJ2-2	NA	TRBV6-2/TRBV6-3	12	TGTGCCAGCAACCCCCGGACCGGGGAGCTGTTTTTT	CASNPRTGELFF
NA	TRBJ2-3	NA	TRBV5-4	11	TGTGCCAGCAGCGTGCGTGGAGTAGCGGAATTT	CASSVRGVAEF
NA	TRBJ2-3	TRBD2	TRBV28	15	TGTGCCAGCAGTCCCGTGCGGGGGGGTACAGATACGCAGTATTTT	CASSPVRGGTDTQYF
NA	TRBJ1-1	NA	TRBV2	11	TGTGCCAGCAGCCCCAGAACTGAAGCTTTCTTT	CASSPRTEAFF
NA	TRBJ1-2	TRBD1	TRBV7-9	15	TGTGCCAGCAGCTCGACAGGGGGCGCCAACTATGGCCACACCTTC	CASSSTGGANYGHTF
NA	TRBJ1-1	NA	TRBV2	15	TGTGCCAGCTTCCAATTAGCTCTTCCGAACACTGAAGCTTTCTTT	CASFQLALPNTEAFF
NA	TRBJ1-3	NA	TRBV15	16	TGTGCCACCAGCAGAGATAGGCGGAACTCTGGAAACACCATATATTTT	CATSRDRRNSGNTIYF
NA	TRBJ1-2	NA	TRBV19	15	TGTGCCAGTAGTATAGACAGGGGATCTAACTATGGCTACACCTTC	CASSIDRGSNYGYTF
NA	TRBJ1-3	TRBD1	TRBV19	14	TGTGCCAGTAACGAGGGGGCGATAAGGAACACCATATATTTT	CASNEGAIRNTIYF
NA	TRBJ2-2	NA	TRBV2	14	TGTGCCAGCAGCAGGACATCGAACACCGGGGAGCTGTTTTTT	CASSRTSNTGELFF
NA	TRBJ2-5	NA	TRBV9	16	TGTGCCAGCAGCAAAGGGGGGGAAGGCTCGCAAGAGACCCAGTACTTC	CASSKGGEGSQETQYF
NA	TRBJ2-3	TRBD2	TRBV27	15	TGTGCCAGCAGTTCCTTCCTCGGGGGGACAGATACGCAGTATTTT	CASSSFLGGTDTQYF
NA	TRBJ2-3	TRBD2	TRBV6-1	19	TGTGCCAGCAGTGAGTTCACTTCAAGACTAGCTTCAAGCACAGATACGCAGTATTTT	CASSEFTSRLASSTDTQYF
NA	TRBJ2-1	TRBD1	TRBV18	15	TGTGCCAGCTCACCCCCGGGACAGGGGCCCCCTGAGCAGTTCTTC	CASSPPGQGPPEQFF
NA	TRBJ2-4	NA	TRBV5-1	16	TGCGCCAGCAGCTTCTCATCTCAGGGGGGCAAAAACATTCAGTACTTC	CASSFSSQGGKNIQYF
NA	TRBJ2-5	NA	TRBV2	11	TGTGCCAGTCTACTTATAGAGACCCAGTACTTC	CASLLIETQYF
few	TRBJ1-1	NA	TRBV2	14	TGTGCCAGCAGTCAACAGGGTATCTCCCGTGAAGCTTTCTTT	CASSQQGISREAFF
NA	TRBJ1-2	NA	TRBV20-1	12	TGCAGTGCTAGTCGGGATAACTATGGCTACACCTTC	CSASRDNYGYTF
NA	TRBJ1-5	NA	TRBV6-1	17	TGTGCCAGCAGTGAGGTTTGGGGCCCGGGGGGGGGTCAGCCCCAGCATTTT	CASSEVWGPGGGQPQHF
NA	TRBJ2-7	TRBD1	TRBV6-6	13	TGTGCCAGCAACTTAGGGGGCCCCTACGAGCAGTACTTC	CASNLGGPYEQYF
NA	TRBJ1-2	TRBD1	TRBV9	16	TGTGCCAGCAGCGAAAGACAGGGGGCGAACTTCTATGGCTACACCTTC	CASSERQGANFYGYTF
NA	TRBJ2-5	TRBD2	TRBV5-4	16	TGTGCCAGCGGGAGAGGGTCTAGCGGGGGCCAAGAGACCCAGTACTTC	CASGRGSSGGQETQYF
NA	TRBJ2-3	TRBD1	TRBV13	15	TGTGCCAGCAGCCAGGGACAGGGTGGGACAGATACGCAGTATTTT	CASSQGQGGTDTQYF
NA	TRBJ2-2	TRBD2	TRBV24-1	21	TGTGCCACCAGTGATTTTGGAGGGACAGCTAGCGGGGGGAGGTGGACCGGGGAGCTGTTTTTT	CATSDFGGTASGGRWTGELFF
NA	TRBJ2-1	TRBD2	TRBV11-2	16	TGTGCCAGCAGCTTAGGGACTAGCGGCTCCCGAGGGGAGCAGTTCTTC	CASSLGTSGSRGEQFF
few	TRBJ1-2	TRBD1	TRBV7-2	13	TGTGCCAGCAGCTTAAAACAGGGGGGTGGCTACACCTTC	CASSLKQGGGYTF
few	TRBJ1-1	TRBD1	TRBV7-8	17	TGTGCCAGCAGCTCCCGTGGACAGGGAAGTCGGAGCACTGAAGCTTTCTTT	CASSSRGQGSRSTEAFF
NA	TRBJ2-5	NA	TRBV5-1	14	TGCGCCAGCAGCTTGGGGACAGTCCAAGAGACCCAGTACTTC	CASSLGTVQETQYF